The TCR beta chain under discussion was sequenced for a study of prognosis after radiotherapy for stage I lung cancer. Across the whole study: Newly diagnosed primary stage I lung tumors occurred in about 13 patients, and oligometastatic NSCLC after surgical resection of the primary tumor occurred in roughly five.

Two-round multiplex PCR amplified TCR beta CDR3 from genomic DNA. First-round PCR, the initial amplification, used primers specific to each TRBV and TRBJ gene. MiXCR, applied by TCRdb to the multiplex PCR reads, yields one record per CDR3 protein. The sample records some 23,000 distinct CDR3 sequences, approximately 39% being singletons. Study results and limitations: Between patients with and without metastases, TRBV and TRBJ gene usage reportedly differed. Patients who developed distant metastases had lower Shannon entropy after stereotactic body radiation therapy. After stereotactic body radiation therapy, unique TCR clone counts dropped from a median of 10,088 to 6,861.

V was pared by 5 bases and J by 16 bases, with 15 bases between. Germline V lookup: CDR1 SNHLY, CDR2 FYNNEI. This CDR3 region has 11 residues. As to this clonotype: The antigen is undetermined.

Material: PBMCs, obtained before or after stereotactic body radiation therapy (not recorded which). The TCR comes from a donor of 50 years or more with non-small cell lung cancer. The chain has TRBV2 and TRBJ2-1; the D is unclear. The CDR3 coding sequence is TGTGCCAGCAGTAGTTACAATGATCATTTCTTC. Translated: CASSSYNDHFF.